This is a list of T cell receptor beta chains from one sample in a study of T cells in Graves' hyperthyroidism and ophthalmopathy. TCRdb independently ran MiXCR on the multiplex PCR reads; one entry per CDR3 protein. The sample shows about 500,000 distinct CDR3 sequences, approximately 15% of them seen only once. Material: blood. The receptors stem from a woman between 18 and 29 years old with Graves' hyperthyroidism. Both conserved end residues are part of each CDR3.

j_call v_call cdr3_length cdr3_aa
TRBJ2-3 TRBV15 16 CATSRAGGRAEDTQYF
TRBJ2-1 TRBV3-1 17 CASSQNGEWVEGNEQFF
TRBJ2-3 TRBV6-5 14 CASSYRVNTDTQYF
TRBJ2-1 TRBV6-9 15 CASSYEAGSYNEQFF
TRBJ1-3 TRBV29-1 14 CSVDSVGSGNTIYF
TRBJ1-1 TRBV19 15 CASSYLGTMGTEAFF
TRBJ2-1 TRBV20-1 15 CSARVAGGIYNEQFF
TRBJ2-4 TRBV5-1 16 CASSPQPTGGRDIQYF
TRBJ1-2 TRBV27 13 CASSRAGSYGYTF
TRBJ2-7 TRBV19 15 CASSLTTSGTYEQYF
TRBJ2-5 TRBV11-3 12 CASSRGQETQYF
TRBJ1-1 TRBV19 15 CASRKGQIMNTEAFF
TRBJ2-5 TRBV9 14 CASSAPGTQETQYF
TRBJ2-7 TRBV6-2/TRBV6-3 17 CASRLQLAGSNSYEQYF
TRBJ2-7 TRBV30 13 CAWTQGGSYEQYF
TRBJ2-7 TRBV19 13 CASSNGHLYEQYF
TRBJ2-1 TRBV19 18 CASSPGTSGLRGYNEQFF
TRBJ1-2 TRBV30 14 CAWTTGAGGLGYTF
TRBJ2-5 TRBV7-8 15 CASSFAGQDQETQYF
TRBJ2-3 TRBV7-9 15 CASRLTGAQRDTQYF
TRBJ2-1 TRBV5-4 16 CASSLNRGVGYNEQFF
TRBJ2-5 TRBV20-1 17 CSASIGGDTINLETQYF
TRBJ1-2 TRBV10-1 13 CASSEGRGYGYTF
TRBJ2-1 TRBV12-3/TRBV12-4 16 CASREGTSGRSPEQFF
TRBJ2-6 TRBV3-1 15 CASSQGATGANVLTF
TRBJ2-2 TRBV19 16 CASRDFSGRGTGELFF
TRBJ2-2 TRBV7-9 13 CASSFDPDGELFF
TRBJ1-2 TRBV12-3/TRBV12-4 14 CASSLLGLDYGYTF
TRBJ1-6 TRBV27 13 CASIFRVHSPLHF
TRBJ2-2 TRBV6-1 18 CASSFLAGGPGRTGELFF
TRBJ1-3 TRBV20-1 14 CSAREGQGKNTIYF
TRBJ2-1 TRBV28 15 CASRTGQGPYNEQFF
TRBJ2-1 TRBV7-9 18 CASSTRGGSGVNYNEQFF
TRBJ2-1 TRBV11-3 15 CASSLKAGGNNEQFF
TRBJ2-2 TRBV25-1 15 CASSDREGRTGELFF
TRBJ2-1 TRBV6-1 14 CASSQGDSYNEQFF
TRBJ1-5 TRBV6-2/TRBV6-3 17 CASSYSRGGTPNQPQHF
TRBJ2-1 TRBV12-3/TRBV12-4 15 CASRHRHPIVNEQFF
TRBJ2-3 TRBV19 13 CASTGSGTDTQYF